This entry lists 20 T cell receptor beta chains sequenced from one sample in a study of identical twins. MiXCR was run by TCRdb on the 5' RACE reads, yielding one entry per CDR3 protein. The repertoire holds 400,000 to 600,000 distinct CDR3 sequences, with approximately 20% as singletons. These data also featured in a second study, about yellow fever vaccine responses in identical twins.

Sequences were obtained from CD4+ T cells sorted from blood. The source of these receptors is a woman aged 18-29 years in good health.

This chain uses TRBV12-3 or TRBV12-4 with TRBJ1-6; no firm D call. This CDR3 is built from 14 residues. V shed 4 bases and J shed 9 bases, with 13 bases lying between them. The CDR3 nucleotides read TGTGCCAGCAGTTCGGCCTCCGCAGGTTCACCCCTCCACTTT. This translates into CASSSASAGSPLHF.

This clonotype was detected only a few times. The V gene is TRBV21-1, the J gene TRBJ2-1; the table's D call of TRBD1 was not tested on the DNA. TRBV21-1 is reported as a pseudogene. The CDR3 has 19 residues. CDR3 in amino acids: CASSKVSCGGSHKGDEQFF. The CDR3 DNA is TGTGCCAGCAGCAAAGTTAGTTGCGGAGGGAGCCACAAGGGGGATGAGCAGTTCTTC.

The chain carries TRBV5-1 and TRBJ1-1; TRBD1 agrees at 11 bases. V lost 3 bases and J lost 5; bases outside the gene matches: 12. CDR1 is SGHRS and CDR2 is YFSETQ in the germline V gene. CDR3 length: 17 residues. The DNA of the CDR3 is TGCGCCAGCAGCTCGCATCCGGGGACAGGGGGAGGTACTGAAGCTTTCTTT. Protein: CASSSHPGTGGGTEAFF.

The gene calls are TRBV11-2 and TRBJ2-1; 13 nucleotides agree with TRBD2. This CDR3 comprises 17 residues. The trim removed 5 bases at V and 9 bases at J, leaving 13 bases unmatched. Germline CDR1 SGHAT, CDR2 FQNNGV. The chain's CDR3 is CASSPLPWTSGRTEQFF. In DNA form, the CDR3 reads TGTGCCAGCAGCCCCCTCCCATGGACTAGCGGGAGAACTGAGCAGTTCTTC.

The chain employs TRBV20-1 and TRBJ2-4; 9 nucleotides line up with TRBD2. J was trimmed by 7 bases and V by 0 bases; bases with no gene match: 7. The CDR3 has 15 residues. The germline V gene has CDR1 DFQATT and CDR2 SNEGSKA (reference sequence). The CDR3 is CSARDATSGRNIQYF. DNA for the CDR3: TGCAGTGCTAGAGATGCGACTAGCGGCCGCAACATTCAGTACTTC.

This clonotype has only a few counts. The gene calls are TRBV29-1 and TRBJ1-2, with D maybe TRBD1 (6 bases). Germline V lookup: CDR1 SQVTM, CDR2 ANQGSEA. The V gene lost 4 bases and the J gene lost 4 bases, with 19 bases spanning the gap. CDR3 length: 15 residues. CDR3 coding DNA: TGCAGCGTTGGAAAGGGTACAGGGCCCGTCTATGGCTACACCTTC. Translated, it gives CSVGKGTGPVYGYTF.

The J gene is TRBJ1-5, the V gene TRBV7-9; 8 bases agree with TRBD1. The CDR3 is made up of 14 amino acids. V gave up 5 bases and J gave up 7 bases; unmatched junction bases: 7. Germline-derived CDR1 and CDR2 are SEHNR and FQNEAQ (reference sequence). The CDR3 reads CASSRTGSEQPQHF. CDR3 in DNA: TGTGCCAGCAGCCGGACAGGGAGCGAGCAGCCCCAGCATTTT.

In its sample, this clonotype was seen a few times. The J gene is TRBJ2-5, the V gene TRBV29-1; 8 bases are shared with TRBD1. V was pared by 4 bases and J by 2 bases, with 6 bases of the junction left unmatched. CDR1 and CDR2 from the germline V gene are SQVTM and ANQGSEA. The CDR3 runs 14 residues. The CDR3 sequence: CSVGGTGGQETQYF. The CDR3 coding sequence is TGCAGCGTTGGGGGAACAGGGGGTCAAGAGACCCAGTACTTC. Drawing the rest from reference TRBV29-1 and TRBJ2-5, the complete variable domain is SAVISQKPSRDICQRGTSLTIQCQVDSQVTMMFWYRQQPGQSLTLIATANQGSEATYESGFVIDKFPISRPNLTFSTLTVSNMSPEDSSIYLCSVGGTGGQETQYFGPGTRLLVL.

This chain uses TRBV18 with TRBJ2-3; perhaps D is TRBD1 or TRBD2 (5 bases each). Trimming removed 5 bases at V and 4 bases at J, with 10 bases between. The CDR3 length is 13 residues. Germline V gene data show CDR1 as KGHSH and CDR2 as LQKENI. Here the CDR3 DNA reads TGTGCCAGCTCATCTGGGACCTCAGATACGCAGTATTTT. Its translation: CASSSGTSDTQYF.

This clonotype was seen many times. The chain links TRBV27 to TRBJ2-1; 7 nucleotides align to TRBD2. The J segment lost 10 bases and the V segment lost 5 bases, leaving 17 bases of the junction unmatched. Germline V gene data show CDR1 as MNHEY and CDR2 as SMNVEV (reference sequence). This CDR3 region has 16 residues. CDR3 sequence reads: CASSARGAGVLSEQFF. CDR3 nucleotides: TGTGCCAGCAGTGCACGGGGTGCGGGAGTACTATCGGAGCAGTTCTTC.

The rearrangement uses TRBV27 and TRBJ2-5, with 10 bases lining up with TRBD1. The germline V gene has CDR1 MNHEY and CDR2 SMNVEV (reference sequence). The J segment lost 4 bases and the V segment lost 4 bases, leaving 6 bases of the junction unmatched. This CDR3 is built from 15 residues. The CDR3 sequence is CASSSGTGEVETQYF. The DNA for the CDR3 is TGTGCCAGCAGTTCGGGGACAGGGGAGGTAGAGACCCAGTACTTC.

This clonotype was seen a handful of times. V usage is TRBV20-1 and J usage is TRBJ2-5; 11 bases align to TRBD1. V was clipped by 4 bases and J by 7 bases; unmatched bases: 8. CDR3 length: 14 residues. Germline V gene lookup returns CDR1 DFQATT and CDR2 SNEGSKA (reference sequence). For the CDR3, the DNA is TGCAGTGCTACAGGGACAGGGGGACTGGGGACCCAGTACTTC. It yields the protein CSATGTGGLGTQYF.

The chain employs TRBV7-9 and TRBJ2-1; D call uncertain. The germline gives CDR1 SEHNR, CDR2 FQNEAQ (reference sequence). This CDR3 comprises 13 residues. Trimming took 1 base from V and 7 from J, leaving 8 bases between them. The DNA for the CDR3 is TGTGCCAGCAGCTTAGAGTTGTTGAATGAGCAGTTCTTC. Translated: CASSLELLNEQFF.

V usage is TRBV6-5 and J usage is TRBJ2-5; no definite D call. The CDR3 totals 13 residues. The V gene lost 4 bases and the J gene lost 2 bases, with 8 bases spanning the gap. Germline V CDR1 and CDR2: MNHEY, SVGAGI. CDR3 protein: CASSLNGQETQYF. CDR3 coding DNA: TGTGCCAGCAGTTTGAACGGTCAAGAGACCCAGTACTTC.

This clonotype was detected a few times. The chain recombines TRBV12-3 or TRBV12-4 with TRBJ1-6; 8 bases align to TRBD1. J was trimmed by 9 bases and V by 4 bases; bases with no gene match: 5. This CDR3 is 14 amino acids long. The CDR3 DNA reads TGTGCCAGCAGTTCAGGACAGGGTTCTTCACCCCTCCACTTT. This gives the protein CASSSGQGSSPLHF.

This clonotype appeared a few times. CDR3 loop: CASSLSKGGKIQYF. The CDR3 DNA sequence: TGTGCCAGCAGTTTATCGAAGGGCGGGAAAATTCAGTACTTC. The V and J genes are TRBV27 and TRBJ2-4; D possibly corresponds to TRBD2 (6 bases). V lost 0 bases to trimming and J lost 10 bases, with 13 bases between them. Germline V CDR1 and CDR2: MNHEY, SMNVEV (reference sequence). This CDR3 has 14 residues.

This clonotype has a single count. The V call is TRBV2, the J call TRBJ2-7; D call uncertain. Trimming cost V 4 bases and J 2 bases, with 9 bases left between them. In germline, CDR1 is SNHLY, CDR2 FYNNEI. The CDR3 spans 13 residues. The CDR3 nucleotides are TGTGCCAGCAGTGGCGAGTTCGCCTACGAGCAGTACTTC. Its translation is CASSGEFAYEQYF.

The chain has TRBV14 and TRBJ1-3, with D maybe TRBD1 (5 bases). There are 16 residues in the CDR3. V shed 6 bases and J shed 3 bases, with 18 bases lying between them. Germline CDR1 and CDR2: SGHDN and FVKESK. The CDR3 DNA is TGTGCCAGCAGTCCCCCCGGGAGGGGCCATGGAAACACCATATATTTT. It encodes CASSPPGRGHGNTIYF.

This rearrangement joins TRBV11-3 to TRBJ1-2; D is undetermined. Germline lookup yields CDR1 SGHNT and CDR2 YENEEA. Trimming left V 1 base short and J 8 bases short, with 20 bases between. This CDR3 has 16 amino acids. DNA for the CDR3: TGTGCCAGCAGCTTAGGTTCCGGGGAAGGTCTTCTGGGCTACACCTTC. Translating it yields CASSLGSGEGLLGYTF.

In this sample, this clonotype turned up a few times. This chain joins TRBV7-2 and TRBJ2-2; 7 bases match TRBD2. Trimming at V came to 5 bases and at J to 0 bases, leaving 6 bases not matched to a gene. CDR1 is SGHTA, CDR2 FQGNSA, per germline. The CDR3 is 16 amino acids. CDR3 residues: CASSPNSGTNTGELFF. The CDR3 bases are TGTGCCAGCAGCCCAAACAGCGGGACGAACACCGGGGAGCTGTTTTTT.